These 10 T cell receptor beta chains were sequenced from one sample in a study of T cells in Graves' hyperthyroidism and ophthalmopathy. TCR beta CDR3 regions were amplified from RNA. Researchers ran a first-round RT-PCR on the TCR CDR3 using the HTBI primer set. Each CDR3 protein gets one entry after TCRdb re-called the multiplex PCR reads with MiXCR. Here the sample spans some 690,000 distinct CDR3 sequences, roughly 17% being singletons. Sequenced material: blood. These receptors originate from a man aged 50-59 years with Graves' hyperthyroidism.

V and J are TRBV20-1 and TRBJ2-7; 8 bases match TRBD2. Germline CDR1 is DFQATT and CDR2 is SNEGSKA (reference sequence). Trimming took 5 bases from V and 2 from J; bases not matched to a gene: 8. The CDR3 has 14 residues. The CDR3 reads CSAGRSGSTYEQYF. CDR3 in DNA: TGCAGTGCTGGAAGAAGCGGGAGTACCTACGAGCAGTACTTC.

The rearrangement uses TRBV6-5 and TRBJ2-7; D unresolved. The ends were cut back, 2 bases at V and 2 bases at J, with 10 bases in the middle. This CDR3 region has 14 residues. CDR1 and CDR2 from the germline V gene are MNHEY and SVGAGI. The CDR3 nucleotides are TGTGCCAGCAGTTACAGGCAGTCTACCTACGAGCAGTACTTC. It yields the protein CASSYRQSTYEQYF.

This clonotype appeared many times. The chain recombines TRBV12-3 or TRBV12-4 with TRBJ2-4; D gene uncertain. The CDR3 contains 13 residues. The germline V and J ends were trimmed by 5 bases and 7 bases, with 12 bases remaining between them. The CDR3 coding sequence is TGTGCCAGCAGTCCCCCAGTAGCTAACATTCAGTACTTC. This encodes CASSPPVANIQYF.

At least ten counts were recorded for this clonotype. The chain couples TRBV11-2 to TRBJ2-3, with D hard to call. The germline gives CDR1 SGHAT, CDR2 FQNNGV. V lost 0 bases and J 5 bases, leaving 21 bases between the germline ends. The CDR3 sequence is 18 residues long. The CDR3 DNA reads TGTGCCAGCAGCTTAGATCTTGGCTGGGCCCCCGGCGTAGATACGCAGTATTTT. This translates into CASSLDLGWAPGVDTQYF.

V gene TRBV6-1 combines with J gene TRBJ1-5, with unresolved D. Germline lookup yields CDR1 MNHNS and CDR2 SASEGT. Trimming took off 6 bases at V and 0 bases at J, with 9 bases between the two ends. The CDR3 runs 14 residues. CDR3 DNA: TGTGCCAGCAGAACACATAGTAGCAATCAGCCCCAGCATTTT. It codes for CASRTHSSNQPQHF.

The chain links TRBV27 to TRBJ1-5; tentatively, D is TRBD1 (6 bases). The CDR3 has 15 residues. CDR1 and CDR2 (germline): MNHEY, SMNVEV (reference sequence). Trimming shortened V by 3 bases and J by 4 bases, and 13 bases separated the two germline ends. CDR3 nucleotide sequence: TGTGCCAGCAGTTTGGCACAGGGTAGGAATCAGCCCCAGCATTTT. As protein: CASSLAQGRNQPQHF.

This clonotype occurred many times. The chain uses TRBV4-1 and TRBJ2-7, with TRBD2 matching 11 bases. CDR1 is MGHRA, CDR2 YSYEKL, per germline. CDR3 length: 15 residues. J was trimmed by 5 bases and V by 0 bases; bases with no gene match: 3. CDR3 in amino acids: CASSQELAGVHEQYF. In DNA, the CDR3 is TGCGCCAGCAGCCAAGAACTAGCGGGAGTCCACGAGCAGTACTTC.

This clonotype was seen many times. The rearrangement joins TRBV7-9 to TRBJ1-2, with 8 bases matching TRBD1. This CDR3 is 13 amino acids long. After removal of 5 bases from V and 3 bases from J, the junction contained 2 bases not matched to a gene. Looked up from germline, CDR1 is SEHNR and CDR2 is FQNEAQ (reference sequence). CDR3 residues: CASSPDRDYGYTF. CDR3 nucleotides: TGTGCCAGCAGCCCGGACAGGGACTATGGCTACACCTTC. The entire variable domain, with the rest obtained from reference TRBV7-9 and TRBJ1-2, is as follows: DTGVSQNPRHKITKRGQNVTFRCDPISEHNRLYWYRQTLGQGPEFLTYFQNEAQLEKSRLLSDRFSAERPKGSFSTLEIQRTEQGDSAMYLCASSPDRDYGYTFGSGTRLTVV.

This clonotype was recorded a few times. J is TRBJ1-1 and V is TRBV18; TRBD1 is a possible D gene (6 bases). Trimming removed 3 bases at V and 8 bases at J, with 13 bases between. The CDR3 totals 13 residues. CDR1 is KGHSH, CDR2 LQKENI, per germline. CDR3 coding DNA: TGTGCCAGCTCACCCCCCTCAGGGGCCGAAGCTTTCTTT. The encoded protein is CASSPPSGAEAFF.

This clonotype occurred many times. The chain recombines TRBV28 with TRBJ1-5; D remains ambiguous. From germline, CDR1 is MDHEN and CDR2 SYDVKM. The CDR3 is 16 residues long. Trimming left V 6 bases short and J 0 bases short, with 15 bases between. The chain's CDR3 is CASSPRAGGSNQPQHF. In DNA form, the CDR3 reads TGTGCCAGCAGCCCTCGGGCTGGAGGTAGCAATCAGCCCCAGCATTTT.